The 32 T cell receptor beta chains in this list originate from one sample, sequenced in a study of beta chain features in type 1 diabetes. Investigators reverse transcribed all isolated RNA, so they sequenced expressed TCRB transcripts. Only in-frame clones appear in the TCRdb table, and some are missing; sequencing was by immunoSEQ multiplex PCR. The sample contains some 900,000 clones, about a sixth of which appear only once. Sequencing input: naive CD4+ T cells from blood. Receptors were obtained from a woman younger than 35 in good health.

There are a few counts of this clone. The chain carries TRBV7-2 and TRBJ1-2; D call uncertain. The CDR3 has 15 amino acids. Germline V CDR1 and CDR2: SGHTA, FQGNSA. The ends were cut back, 3 bases at V and 1 base at J, with 12 bases in the middle. The DNA for the CDR3 is TGTGCCAGCAGCTTCGACTCGGGAAGTAACTATGGCTACACCTTC. Its protein is CASSFDSGSNYGYTF.

CDR3 DNA: TGTGCCAGCAGCTTGGCCGGCAGGGGGTACACCGGGGAGCTGTTTTTT. Amino acids: CASSLAGRGYTGELFF. This sequence joins TRBV5-4 and TRBJ2-2, with 7 bases aligning to TRBD1. Germline CDR1 is SGHNT and CDR2 is YYREEE (reference sequence). The V segment lost 0 bases and the J segment 3 bases; nucleotides outside the gene matches: 5. This CDR3 contains 16 residues.

The CDR3 nucleotides read TGTGCCAGCAGTGAAATGCCAACTAGCGGGAGTTACGAGCAGTACTTC. Amino acid sequence: CASSEMPTSGSYEQYF. This sequence joins TRBV6-1 and TRBJ2-7; 11 bases align to TRBD2. V lost 2 bases to trimming and J lost 4 bases; unmatched junction nucleotides: 7. Germline assignment: CDR1 MNHNS and CDR2 SASEGT. The CDR3 loop spans 16 amino acids.

V usage is TRBV2 and J usage is TRBJ2-7; D is perhaps TRBD2 (5 bases). The CDR3 is 15 amino acids. The germline gives CDR1 SNHLY, CDR2 FYNNEI. V lost 2 bases and J lost 2, with 13 bases in between. CDR3 nucleotide sequence: TGTGCCAGCAGTGAACTGGAGGTTCTGCCCTACGAGCAGTACTTC. Amino acid sequence: CASSELEVLPYEQYF. The complete variable domain, with remaining parts taken from reference TRBV2 and TRBJ2-7, reads EPEVTQTPSHQVTQMGQEVILRCVPISNHLYFYWYRQILGQKVEFLVSFYNNEISEKSEIFDDQFSVERPDGSNFTLKIRSTKLEDSAMYFCASSELEVLPYEQYFGPGTRLTVT.

V is TRBV10-3 and J is TRBJ2-5; D is unclear. V was clipped by 3 bases and J by 4 bases, with 6 bases between them. The germline V gene has CDR1 ENHRY and CDR2 SYGVKD. CDR3 length: 12 residues. In DNA form, the CDR3 reads TGTGCCATCAGTGAAAGAGGAGAGACCCAGTACTTC. Translation: CAISERGETQYF.

This clone was seen only a few times. V gene TRBV4-2 combines with J gene TRBJ2-3, with D maybe TRBD1 (6 bases). Trimming stripped 0 bases from V and 0 bases from J, with 10 bases between. Germline lookup yields CDR1 LGHNA and CDR2 YNFKEQ. This CDR3 has 16 residues. The CDR3 bases are TGTGCCAGCAGCCAAGATGGACAGACTAGCACAGATACGCAGTATTTT. It yields the protein CASSQDGQTSTDTQYF.

This clone was recorded a few times. This chain uses TRBV25-1 with TRBJ1-2; no definite D call. Trimming removed 3 bases from V and 4 bases from J, with 9 bases in between. The CDR3 is made up of 13 amino acids. Germline CDR1 MGHDK, CDR2 SYGVNS. The CDR3 sequence: CASSDSGFYGYTF. For the CDR3, the DNA is TGTGCCAGCAGTGATTCAGGATTCTATGGCTACACCTTC.

This clone was seen once. The chain links TRBV7-2 to TRBJ2-3, with D tentatively TRBD1 (5 bases). Germline assignment: CDR1 SGHTA and CDR2 FQGNSA. The V and J ends lost 5 bases and 4 bases respectively, with 13 bases between them. The CDR3 covers 14 residues. The DNA for the CDR3 is TGTGCCAGCAGCCTCCCGCAGGGCCCAGATACGCAGTATTTT. Translating it yields CASSLPQGPDTQYF.

This clone was counted between two and nine times. This chain joins TRBV19 and TRBJ1-5; D remains unclear. Germline values: CDR1 LNHDA, CDR2 SQIVND (reference sequence). The CDR3 runs 16 residues. V lost 7 bases and J lost 3, with 19 bases in between. Here the CDR3 DNA reads TGTGCCAGTAAGCAACCCGGCGACGGCACCAATCAGCCCCAGCATTTT. Amino acids: CASKQPGDGTNQPQHF.

The rearrangement links TRBV28 to TRBJ2-7; D is ambiguous. Trimming took off 8 bases at V and 6 bases at J, with 11 bases between the two ends. The length of the CDR3 is 11 residues. In germline, CDR1 is MDHEN, CDR2 SYDVKM. CDR3 amino acids: CASCNPREQYF. The CDR3 region has the DNA TGTGCCAGCTGCAATCCCCGCGAGCAGTACTTC.

This clone was recorded a few times. The V and J genes are TRBV7-6 and TRBJ1-4, with 8 bases matching TRBD1. The CDR3 extends over 19 amino acids. Trimming cost V 4 bases and J 3 bases; bases outside gene matches: 16. Looked up from germline, CDR1 is SGHVS and CDR2 is FNYEAQ. CDR3 amino acids: CASSSRTGKGSMANEKLFF. The CDR3 DNA reads TGTGCCAGCAGCTCCCGGACAGGGAAGGGGTCAATGGCTAATGAAAAACTGTTTTTT.

V is TRBV5-1 and J is TRBJ2-3, with D hard to call. V was pared by 3 bases and J by 3 bases, with 11 bases between. CDR1 and CDR2 (germline): SGHRS, YFSETQ. The CDR3 loop spans 14 amino acids. DNA of the CDR3: TGCGCCAGCAGCTACGGATGGAGAACAGATACGCAGTATTTT. Its protein product is CASSYGWRTDTQYF.

V and J are TRBV6-1 and TRBJ1-4, with 10 bases lining up with TRBD1. With V trimmed by 9 bases and J by 7 bases, 8 bases remained unmatched. This CDR3 spans 14 amino acids. Looked up from germline, CDR1 is MNHNS and CDR2 is SASEGT. This chain's CDR3 is CARCPGQGTEKLFF. The DNA for the CDR3 is TGTGCCAGGTGTCCGGGACAGGGGACTGAAAAACTGTTTTTT.

In this sample, this clone turned up a few times. The V and J genes are TRBV23-1 and TRBJ2-5; no definite D call. TRBV23-1 is classed as an ORF, of uncertain function. The length of the CDR3 is 12 residues. V gave up 0 bases and J gave up 6 bases, with 5 bases separating them. CDR3 protein: CASSQSAQTQYF. CDR3 bases: TGCGCCAGCAGTCAATCTGCGCAGACCCAGTACTTC.

In its sample, this clone was seen a few times. The J gene is TRBJ1-4, the V gene TRBV7-2; perhaps TRBD1 as D (6 bases). The V gene lost 1 base and the J gene lost 7 bases, with 16 bases spanning the gap. CDR1 and CDR2 (germline): SGHTA, FQGNSA. The CDR3 totals 16 residues. In DNA, the CDR3 is TGTGCCAGCAGCTTAGGGGGGGCTGGGAATCCTGAAAAACTGTTTTTT. Residues: CASSLGGAGNPEKLFF.

This sequence joins TRBV18 and TRBJ1-5; 7 bases are a match to TRBD1. Per germline, CDR1 KGHSH and CDR2 LQKENI. After removal of 1 base from V and 1 base from J, the junction contained 1 base not matched to a gene. The CDR3 is 15 residues long. CDR3 bases: TGTGCCAGCTCACCACAGGGGGCCAGCAATCAGCCCCAGCATTTT. Its translation is CASSPQGASNQPQHF.

This chain links TRBV2 with TRBJ1-1, with 9 bases aligning to TRBD1. In germline, CDR1 is SNHLY, CDR2 FYNNEI. Losses at the gene ends were 8 bases for V and 6 bases for J; bases not matched to a gene: 7. The CDR3 totals 13 residues. The CDR3, as DNA: TGTGCCAGCGTTGGACAGGGGATCTCTGAAGCTTTCTTT. This gives the protein CASVGQGISEAFF. Complete variable domain (other parts from reference TRBV2 and TRBJ1-1): EPEVTQTPSHQVTQMGQEVILRCVPISNHLYFYWYRQILGQKVEFLVSFYNNEISEKSEIFDDQFSVERPDGSNFTLKIRSTKLEDSAMYFCASVGQGISEAFFGQGTRLTVV.

The genes are TRBV9 and TRBJ2-1; D is unclear. V gave up 7 bases and J gave up 0 bases, with 17 bases separating them. The germline V gene encodes CDR1 SGDLS and CDR2 YYNGEE. CDR3 length: 16 amino acids. CDR3 loop: CASGKFITGSYNEQFF. CDR3 in DNA: TGTGCCAGCGGGAAATTCATCACGGGCTCCTACAATGAGCAGTTCTTC.

The count of this clone is one. This may stem from a read error, because a much larger clone lies one nucleotide away. The genes are TRBV7-6 and TRBJ2-3; D uncertain. Germline V gives CDR1 SGHVS, CDR2 FNYEAQ. This CDR3 has 11 amino acids. The germline V and J ends were trimmed by 5 bases and 3 bases, with 3 bases remaining between them. CDR3 sequence reads: CASSKTDTQYF. In DNA, the CDR3 is TGTGCCAGCAGCAAAACAGATACGCAGTATTTT.

V is TRBV6-5 and J is TRBJ1-1; D unclear. The CDR3 is made up of 13 amino acids. V lost 8 bases and J lost 1, with 11 bases in between. CDR1 and CDR2 from the germline V gene are MNHEY and SVGAGI. The CDR3 coding sequence is TGTGCCAGCCAGAGGCGGGGGAACACTGAAGCTTTCTTT. Encoded protein: CASQRRGNTEAFF.

This clone appeared a few times. This sample also contains other DNA sequences that code for the same CDR3. The chain employs TRBV18 and TRBJ2-5; 9 nucleotides match TRBD1. Trimming at V came to 0 bases and at J to 4 bases, leaving 0 bases not matched to a gene. The CDR3 loop spans 14 amino acids. Germline-derived CDR1 and CDR2 are KGHSH and LQKENI. The CDR3 DNA follows: TGTGCCAGCTCACCACCGACAGGGGGAGAGACCCAGTACTTC. Translated: CASSPPTGGETQYF.

The sample holds a few counts of this clone. The chain employs TRBV11-2 and TRBJ1-2, with D tentatively TRBD1 (5 bases). CDR3 length: 15 amino acids. Trimming stripped 3 bases from V and 8 bases from J, with 19 bases between. CDR1 is SGHAT and CDR2 is FQNNGV in the germline V gene. As DNA, the CDR3 is TGTGCCAGCAGCTTCCCGACGACAGCCGCTCTCGGCTACACCTTC. Encoded protein: CASSFPTTAALGYTF.

This clone was observed a few times. The gene calls are TRBV5-1 and TRBJ2-2, with TRBD1 as a possible D gene (5 bases). Deletions cut 2 bases from V and 1 base from J, with 9 bases between. The CDR3 is made up of 15 amino acids. The germline CDR1 and CDR2 sequences are SGHRS and YFSETQ. The CDR3 nucleotides are TGCGCCAGCAGCTTTATCGACAGGAACACCGGGGAGCTGTTTTTT. This encodes CASSFIDRNTGELFF.

This clone turned up a few times. The chain couples TRBV7-2 to TRBJ2-1, with 9 bases that match TRBD2. The CDR3 length is 16 residues. CDR1 is SGHTA and CDR2 is FQGNSA in the germline V gene. Trimming removed 1 base from V and 7 bases from J; junction bases left unmatched: 8. CDR3 protein: CASSLGVSGRQNEQFF. CDR3 sequence (DNA): TGTGCCAGCAGCTTAGGAGTAAGCGGGAGGCAGAATGAGCAGTTCTTC.

The chain employs TRBV10-2 and TRBJ2-3; 8 bases fit TRBD2. Germline CDR1 WSHSY, CDR2 SAAADI. The CDR3 has 15 amino acids. After removal of 3 bases from V and 3 bases from J, the junction contained 5 bases not matched to a gene. The CDR3 spells CASSDGSGITDTQYF. DNA for the CDR3: TGCGCCAGCAGTGATGGTAGCGGGATAACAGATACGCAGTATTTT.

The genes are TRBV6-1 and TRBJ2-5; D is uncertain. Trimming took 3 bases from V and 7 from J, leaving 9 bases between them. The germline V gene has CDR1 MNHNS and CDR2 SASEGT. The length of the CDR3 is 12 residues. The CDR3, as DNA: TGTGCCAGCAGTGACAGCCCTCGGACCCAGTACTTC. Translated: CASSDSPRTQYF.

This clone was counted between two and nine times. J is TRBJ2-1 and V is TRBV5-4, with 9 bases identical to TRBD1. V gave up 5 bases and J gave up 7 bases; unmatched junction bases: 13. Germline V gene sequence: CDR1 SGHNT, CDR2 YYREEE (reference sequence). The CDR3 covers 16 residues. CDR3 DNA: TGTGCCAGCAGTTACTCTAACAGGGGGCCCGGGAATGAGCAGTTCTTC. It yields the protein CASSYSNRGPGNEQFF.

This clone was observed once. The rearrangement uses TRBV5-4 and TRBJ2-7; 7 positions agree with TRBD2. From germline, CDR1 is SGHNT and CDR2 YYREEE (reference sequence). The CDR3 loop spans 15 amino acids. J was trimmed by 3 bases and V by 1 base; bases with no gene match: 7. CDR3 bases: TGTGCCAGCAGCTTGTCAGCGGGGCCGTTCTACGAGCAGTACTTC. Its protein is CASSLSAGPFYEQYF.

Only a few counts were recorded for this clone. The CDR3 here is CASSFRLGSYEQYF. CDR3 DNA: TGTGCCAGCAGTTTTCGACTAGGCTCCTACGAGCAGTACTTC. The gene calls are TRBV2 and TRBJ2-7; perhaps TRBD2 as D (6 bases). V was pared by 5 bases and J by 0 bases, with 11 bases between. This CDR3 comprises 14 residues. Germline CDR1 is SNHLY and CDR2 is FYNNEI.

The chain is built from TRBV4-2 and TRBJ2-2; 8 nucleotides align to TRBD2. V was pared by 4 bases and J by 3 bases, with 10 bases of the junction left unmatched. The CDR3 spans 17 residues. Germline V gene lookup returns CDR1 LGHNA and CDR2 YNFKEQ. The CDR3 here is CASSRGDGRADTGELFF. The CDR3 DNA sequence: TGTGCCAGCAGCCGAGGTGACGGGAGGGCCGACACCGGGGAGCTGTTTTTT.

V is TRBV6-1 and J is TRBJ2-1, with 11 bases fitting TRBD2. The CDR3 is 15 residues long. CDR1 is MNHNS, CDR2 SASEGT, per germline. J gave up 7 bases and V 6 bases, and 8 bases lay outside the gene matches. CDR3 bases: TGTGCCAGCAGCTCAAGACTAGCGGGAAGTAATGAGCAGTTCTTC. This codes for CASSSRLAGSNEQFF.

The sample holds a few counts of this clone. This sequence joins TRBV6-5 and TRBJ2-1, with D tentatively TRBD2 (6 bases). The CDR3 length is 13 residues. V was trimmed by 6 bases and J by 6 bases, leaving 12 bases between them. Germline CDR1 MNHEY, CDR2 SVGAGI. This CDR3 reads CASRGPSANEQFF. CDR3 DNA sequence: TGTGCCAGCAGAGGACCTAGCGCCAATGAGCAGTTCTTC.